This is a list of T cell receptor beta chains from one sample in a study of long-term antiretroviral therapy in people with HIV. Libraries were prepared by immunoSEQ multiplex PCR; TCRdb keeps only in-frame clonotypes and omits some of them. The table shows fewer than 25,000 clones, with around 81% occurring only once. Material: unsorted PBMCs, obtained 1.5 years after starting antiretroviral therapy. Receptors were obtained from a man aged 25-45 years with HIV. CDR3s include the opening cysteine and the closing phenylalanine or tryptophan. The D gene is left open where the match is weak. The size of a clone is reported for some rows only, either as once, few or many, or as a class for expanded clones.

TRBD2 | . | 14 | TRBJ2-7 | TRBV29-1 | TGCAGCGTTGCCGGACTAGCGGGAGGAAGCGAGCAGTACTTC | CSVAGLAGGSEQYF
. | . | 15 | TRBJ2-1 | TRBV19 | TGTGCCAGTCGGCCAGATTGGGGCTCCTACAATGAGCAGTTCTTC | CASRPDWGSYNEQFF
. | . | 14 | TRBJ2-7 | TRBV28 | TGTGCCAGCAGTCTCCGGGCAGGGCCGGCCGAGCAGTACTTC | CASSLRAGPAEQYF
. | few | 14 | TRBJ2-7 | TRBV7-9 | TGTGCCAGCAGCCCCGCAGAGGGGGGCTACGAGCAGTACTTC | CASSPAEGGYEQYF
. | . | 15 | TRBJ1-1 | TRBV9 | TGTGCCAGCAGCGTAGAGGGGACGGCCGGCACTGAAGCTTTCTTT | CASSVEGTAGTEAFF
. | . | 15 | TRBJ1-1 | TRBV5-4 | TGTGCCAGCAGCACCCGGGGGGGGAGGAGCACTGAAGCTTTCTTT | CASSTRGGRSTEAFF
. | . | 12 | TRBJ1-5 | TRBV30 | TGTGCCTGGAGTCGACAGGATCAGCCCCAGCATTTT | CAWSRQDQPQHF
TRBD1 | . | 14 | TRBJ1-5 | TRBV10-3 | TGTGCCATCAGTAAACAGGGGGACAATCAGCCCCAGCATTTT | CAISKQGDNQPQHF
. | . | 14 | TRBJ2-3 | TRBV7-9 | TGTGCCAGCAGCTTCGGGAGAGCGGGTGATACGCAGTATTTT | CASSFGRAGDTQYF
. | . | 15 | TRBJ2-7 | TRBV6-6 | TGTGCCAGCAGTACCCCTCGGGGGAGTATCTACGAGCAGTACTTC | CASSTPRGSIYEQYF
TRBD2 | . | 14 | TRBJ2-3 | TRBV19 | TGTGCCAGTAGTAGGACTAGCAACACAGATACGCAGTATTTT | CASSRTSNTDTQYF
TRBD2 | . | 19 | TRBJ2-2 | TRBV4-3 | TGCGCCAGCAGCCGCGCTCCTGGCGGGACTAGCGGGAGAGCCGGGGAGCTGTTTTTT | CASSRAPGGTSGRAGELFF
. | . | 15 | TRBJ1-5 | TRBV6-1 | TGTGCCAGCTTAGACTCCGGGACACGCAATCAGCCCCAGCATTTT | CASLDSGTRNQPQHF
. | few | 15 | TRBJ1-2 | TRBV2 | TGTGCCAGCAGTGAAACAGCTGCCTCTAACTATGGCTACACCTTC | CASSETAASNYGYTF
. | few | 14 | TRBJ1-5 | TRBV4-1 | TGCGCCAGCAGCCAATTCCAAGACAATCAGCCCCAGCATTTT | CASSQFQDNQPQHF
TRBD2 | . | 16 | TRBJ2-2 | TRBV4-3 | TGCGCCAGCAGCCAACTTCCGGGACTAGCGACCGGGGAGCTGTTTTTT | CASSQLPGLATGELFF
TRBD1 | . | 13 | TRBJ2-1 | TRBV4-1 | TGCGCCAGCAGCCAGGCCCTCGGGACAGGTCAGTTCTTC | CASSQALGTGQFF
. | . | 13 | TRBJ1-3 | TRBV28 | TGTGCCAGCAGTGGCCTCTCTGGAAACACCATATATTTT | CASSGLSGNTIYF
. | . | 10 | TRBJ1-2 | TRBV6-1 | TGTGCCAGCAATGGGGTTGGCTACACCTTC | CASNGVGYTF
TRBD1 | . | 13 | TRBJ2-7 | TRBV30 | TGTGCCTGGTCAGGGGGCAACGGGTACGAGCAGTACTTC | CAWSGGNGYEQYF
. | . | 13 | TRBJ2-5 | TRBV28 | TGTGCCAGCAGTTTGACACCCCAAGAGACCCAGTACTTC | CASSLTPQETQYF
TRBD1 | . | 14 | TRBJ2-7 | TRBV19 | TGTGCCAGTAGTCCGGACAGGGAATTCTACGAGCAGTACTTC | CASSPDREFYEQYF
. | few | 17 | TRBJ2-2 | TRBV4-1 | TGCGCCAGCAATTACGGCAGATTTACCGCGAACACCGGGGAGCTGTTTTTT | CASNYGRFTANTGELFF
. | . | 13 | TRBJ2-4 | TRBV11-3 | TGTGCCAGCAGCTCTCGCGGAGAAAACATTCAGTACTTC | CASSSRGENIQYF
TRBD2 | . | 17 | TRBJ2-1 | TRBV10-2 | TGCGCCAGCAGGTTGGGACTAGCGGGAGGGCCAGACAATGAGCAGTTCTTC | CASRLGLAGGPDNEQFF
. | . | 15 | TRBJ2-7 | TRBV7-2 | TGTGCCAGCAGCCCCCGACAGGTTAGCTCCTACGAGCAGTACTTC | CASSPRQVSSYEQYF
TRBD2 | . | 16 | TRBJ2-7 | TRBV10-1 | TGCGCCAGCAGTGGGGGAAGGACTAGCTGGGCGGGGGAGCAGTACTTC | CASSGGRTSWAGEQYF
TRBD1 | once | 14 | TRBJ1-2 | TRBV25-1 | TGTGCCAGCAGTGAGGGACAGGGGCTCTATGGCTACACCTTC | CASSEGQGLYGYTF
. | . | 14 | TRBJ2-3 | TRBV28 | TGTGCCAGCTCACCTAGCGAGAGCACAGATACGCAGTATTTT | CASSPSESTDTQYF
. | . | 13 | TRBJ1-2 | TRBV6-6 | TGTGCCAGCAGTCAGACCGGTGACTATGGCTACACCTTC | CASSQTGDYGYTF
TRBD2 | . | 14 | TRBJ2-7 | TRBV6-4 | TGTGCCAGCAGTGACTCCGGGAGGGCTGGCGAGCAGTACTTC | CASSDSGRAGEQYF
. | few | 12 | TRBJ2-1 | TRBV19 | TGTGCCAGTAGTATCCGGGACGGATTTTTGTTCTTC | CASSIRDGFLFF
. | . | 14 | TRBJ2-7 | TRBV6-5 | TGTGCCAGCAGGGGACACGGCGGCTCCTACGAGCAGTACTTC | CASRGHGGSYEQYF
. | few | 15 | TRBJ1-2 | TRBV7-9 | TGTGCCAGCACCCCCGGCGGGGAAGGAATATATGGCTACACCTTC | CASTPGGEGIYGYTF
. | few | 17 | TRBJ1-5 | TRBV4-1 | TGCGCCAGCAGCCAAGCCCGGGCACAGCATAGCAATCAGCCCCAGCATTTT | CASSQARAQHSNQPQHF
. | . | 12 | TRBJ2-6 | TRBV2 | TGTGCCAGCAGGGTTGGGGCCAACGTCCTGACTTTC | CASRVGANVLTF
. | . | 12 | TRBJ2-1 | TRBV27 | TGTGCCAGCTTGGGTCTAGGCAATGAGCAGTTCTTC | CASLGLGNEQFF
. | . | 15 | TRBJ2-2 | TRBV4-1 | TGCGCCAGCAGCCAAGTTCGGGCGACCACCGGGGAGCTGTTTTTT | CASSQVRATTGELFF
. | . | 15 | TRBJ1-1 | TRBV5-6 | TGTGCCAGCAGCTTGGTATGGGGGCTCAGCACTGAAGCTTTCTTT | CASSLVWGLSTEAFF
. | . | 17 | TRBJ1-5 | TRBV27 | TGTGCCAGCAGCCCTACCCCAATTCCGGCGGGCAATCAGCCCCAGCATTTT | CASSPTPIPAGNQPQHF
TRBD1 | . | 15 | TRBJ1-2 | TRBV9 | TGTGCCAGCAGCGACCCTGGGACAGGGGGCTCTGGCTACACCTTC | CASSDPGTGGSGYTF
TRBD2 | . | 15 | TRBJ2-2 | TRBV7-9 | TGTGCCACCCAGGGGACTAGCGGGCGCACCGGGGAGCTGTTTTTT | CATQGTSGRTGELFF
. | few | 15 | TRBJ1-3 | TRBV2 | TGTGCCAGCAGTGAAGGACAGGTCTCTGGAAACACCATATATTTT | CASSEGQVSGNTIYF
. | . | 14 | TRBJ2-7 | TRBV15 | TGTGCCACCAGTATGGACTACCTAACCTACGAGCAGTACTTC | CATSMDYLTYEQYF
TRBD1 | . | 16 | TRBJ1-5 | TRBV28 | TGTGCCAGCAGTTTAGGTAGGACAGGGGGCAATCAGCCCCAGCATTTT | CASSLGRTGGNQPQHF
. | . | 12 | TRBJ2-2 | TRBV19 | TGTGCCAGTACCGAGAAGACCGGGGAGCTGTTTTTT | CASTEKTGELFF
. | . | 13 | TRBJ2-1 | TRBV7-2 | TGTGCCAGCAGCGCCGAGTCCTACAATGAGCAGTTCTTC | CASSAESYNEQFF
. | . | 15 | TRBJ2-5 | TRBV11-3 | TGTGCCAGCAGCCACATCCTCGAAGCCCAAGAGACCCAGTACTTC | CASSHILEAQETQYF
TRBD1 | once | 16 | TRBJ1-3 | TRBV15 | TGTGCCACCAGCACCTTCGGCCCAGGGGGTGGAAACACCATATATTTT | CATSTFGPGGGNTIYF
. | . | 15 | TRBJ1-5 | TRBV28 | TGTGCCAGCAGCCTTGTTCGGGGGGTCAATCAGCCCCAGCATTTT | CASSLVRGVNQPQHF
. | once | 16 | TRBJ2-1 | TRBV28 | TGTGCCAGCGTTCCCCCTTGGGGGGATACCTACAATGAGCAGTTCTTC | CASVPPWGDTYNEQFF
TRBD1 | . | 14 | TRBJ2-7 | TRBV4-2 | TGTGCCAGCAGCCCCGGACAGGGAACCTACGAGCAGTACTTC | CASSPGQGTYEQYF
. | . | 13 | TRBJ1-2 | TRBV30 | TGTGCCTGCGGGTCTTGGAGGGGAGATGGCTACACCTTC | CACGSWRGDGYTF
. | . | 16 | TRBJ1-2 | TRBV4-2 | TGTGCCAGCAGCCAAGAACGGGGGACCCGTCTATTTGGCTACACCTTC | CASSQERGTRLFGYTF
TRBD1 | . | 15 | TRBJ1-5 | TRBV19 | TGTGCCAGTAGGGGACAGGTTTATAGCAATCAGCCCCAGCATTTT | CASRGQVYSNQPQHF
. | . | 14 | TRBJ2-5 | TRBV7-3 | TGTGCCAGCAGCTTAGGGCCGGCAGCCGAGACCCAGTACTTC | CASSLGPAAETQYF
. | . | 12 | TRBJ2-6 | TRBV28 | TGTGCCAGCTATTCTGGGGCCAACGTCCTGACTTTC | CASYSGANVLTF
TRBD1 | . | 18 | TRBJ2-6 | TRBV13 | TGTGCCAGCAGCTCTACGACAGGGGTAGAGGCTGGGGCCAACGTCCTGACTTTC | CASSSTTGVEAGANVLTF
TRBD1 | . | 14 | TRBJ2-7 | TRBV9 | TGTGCCAGCAGCGTGGGACAGGGACCCTACGAGCAGTACTTC | CASSVGQGPYEQYF